The 21 T cell receptor beta chains given below trace back to one sample, sequenced in a study of siplizumab effects on memory and regulatory T cells. Clones were read by immunoSEQ multiplex PCR, and TCRdb kept only the in-frame ones, dropping some. The sample carries some 97,000 clones, 94% recorded once. The source material was non-Treg CD4+ T cells sorted from blood. These receptors originate from a human donor in good health.

The CDR3 protein is CASGSLFNRGTSSGANVLTF. The DNA of the CDR3 is TGTGCTAGTGGTTCCCTCTTTAACAGGGGGACTAGCTCTGGGGCCAACGTCCTGACTTTC. The V and J genes are TRBV12-5 and TRBJ2-6; either TRBD1 or TRBD2 may supply D (8 bases each). CDR3 size: 20 residues. V was clipped by 4 bases and J by 0 bases, with 22 bases between them. From germline, CDR1 is LGHNT and CDR2 FRNRAP.

The chain joins TRBV7-8 to TRBJ1-1, with no clear D. The CDR3 totals 14 residues. Trimming cost V 2 bases and J 0 bases, with 7 bases left between them. Germline V CDR1 and CDR2: SGHVS, FQNEAQ. The DNA of the CDR3 is TGTGCCAGCAGCTTAAAGGGCATGAACACTGAAGCTTTCTTT. Residues: CASSLKGMNTEAFF. Full variable domain (missing parts from reference TRBV7-8 and TRBJ1-1): GAGVSQSPRYKVAKRGQDVALRCDPISGHVSLFWYQQALGQGPEFLTYFQNEAQLDKSGLPSDRFFAERPEGSVSTLKIQRTQQEDSAVYLCASSLKGMNTEAFFGQGTRLTVV.

This clone appeared once. The rearrangement links TRBV11-3 to TRBJ2-2; the D gene is possibly TRBD2 (6 bases). There are 15 residues in the CDR3. Per germline, CDR1 SGHNT and CDR2 YENEEA. V lost 5 bases and J 5 bases, leaving 15 bases between the germline ends. CDR3 in amino acids: CASSHGVGRTGELFF. In nucleotides, the CDR3 is TGTGCCAGCAGCCACGGAGTTGGGAGGACCGGGGAGCTGTTTTTT. Full variable domain (outside the CDR3, taken from reference TRBV11-3 and TRBJ2-2): EAGVVQSPRYKIIEKKQPVAFWCNPISGHNTLYWYLQNLGQGPELLIRYENEEAVDDSQLPKDRFSAERLKGVDSTLKIQPAELGDSAVYLCASSHGVGRTGELFFGEGSRLTVL.

The J gene is TRBJ1-2, the V gene TRBV19, with D uncertain. Trimming shortened V by 3 bases and J by 6 bases, and 5 bases separated the two germline ends. CDR3 length: 11 residues. The germline gives CDR1 LNHDA, CDR2 SQIVND (reference sequence). The CDR3, as DNA: TGTGCCAGTAGTATTCTAAATGGCTACACCTTC. Protein: CASSILNGYTF.

The chain links TRBV7-6 to TRBJ1-4; TRBD1 might be the D (5 bases). Germline-derived CDR1 and CDR2 are SGHVS and FNYEAQ. The CDR3 extends over 16 amino acids. V gave up 1 base and J gave up 5 bases, with 14 bases separating them. CDR3 DNA: TGTGCCAGCAGCTTAGGGCAAGGGGCGGGGAATGAAAAACTGTTTTTT. Translated: CASSLGQGAGNEKLFF.

This chain links TRBV6-1 with TRBJ2-7; 7 bases fit TRBD1. V gave up 8 bases and J gave up 1 base; unmatched junction bases: 11. The CDR3 loop spans 15 amino acids. The germline V gene encodes CDR1 MNHNS and CDR2 SASEGT. The CDR3 nucleotides read TGTGCCAGCCTAGCCCGGGCAGGGGGTTCCTACGAGCAGTACTTC. This translates into CASLARAGGSYEQYF.

This clone was found once. The chain is built from TRBV27 and TRBJ2-7; the D gene could be TRBD1 or TRBD2 (5 bases each). CDR1 is MNHEY and CDR2 is SMNVEV in the germline V gene (reference sequence). CDR3 length: 14 residues. Trimming removed 7 bases at V and 3 bases at J, with 16 bases between. This CDR3 is CASKLFRGHYEQYF. The CDR3 DNA is TGTGCCAGCAAGCTATTTCGGGGCCACTACGAGCAGTACTTC.

The DNA of the CDR3 is TGTGCCAGTAGTATAGGAGGGACAGGGGGCATCTACGAGCAGTACTTC. Residues: CASSIGGTGGIYEQYF. The chain recombines TRBV19 with TRBJ2-7; 12 nucleotides match TRBD1. The CDR3 runs 16 residues. Looked up from germline, CDR1 is LNHDA and CDR2 is SQIVND (reference sequence). V shed 1 base and J 3 bases; nucleotides not matched to a gene: 4.

The genes are TRBV7-2 and TRBJ2-5; 10 bases align to TRBD2. The V segment lost 1 base and the J segment 9 bases; nucleotides outside the gene matches: 8. The CDR3 has 15 residues. The germline V gene encodes CDR1 SGHTA and CDR2 FQGNSA. CDR3 sequence reads: CASSLDPGLAFSQYF. The CDR3, as DNA: TGTGCCAGCAGCTTAGATCCGGGACTAGCGTTTTCCCAGTACTTC.

The CDR3 loop is CASSVAGGGRSTDTQYF. DNA of the CDR3: TGTGCCAGCAGCGTTGCGGGGGGCGGGAGGAGCACAGATACGCAGTATTTT. This chain uses TRBV7-9 with TRBJ2-3, with TRBD2 matching over 8 bases. The CDR3 totals 17 residues. The trim removed 5 bases at V and 0 bases at J, leaving 10 bases unmatched. Germline V CDR1 and CDR2: SEHNR, FQNEAQ (reference sequence).

The chain couples TRBV29-1 to TRBJ2-4; the D is unclear. CDR1 is SQVTM, CDR2 ANQGSEA, per germline. There are 15 residues in the CDR3. With 6 bases removed from V and 0 bases from J, the gap between germline ends came to 15 bases. The CDR3 spells CSVVVRHLAKNIQYF. DNA of the CDR3: TGCAGCGTAGTGGTCCGGCATCTAGCCAAAAACATTCAGTACTTC.

This sequence joins TRBV6-1 and TRBJ1-5; D uncertain. This CDR3 has 13 residues. The ends were cut back, 2 bases at V and 5 bases at J, with 7 bases in the middle. Germline-derived CDR1 and CDR2 are MNHNS and SASEGT. The CDR3 region has the DNA TGTGCCAGCAGTGAATTTGGTTATCAGCCCCAGCATTTT. Translated, it gives CASSEFGYQPQHF.

The chain is built from TRBV7-9 and TRBJ2-5; the D is unclear. The germline V and J ends were trimmed by 8 bases and 3 bases, with 19 bases remaining between them. CDR3 length: 15 amino acids. From germline, CDR1 is SEHNR and CDR2 FQNEAQ (reference sequence). Here the CDR3 reads CASVGFRGVEETQYF. The CDR3 nucleotides read TGTGCCAGCGTAGGATTTCGTGGGGTAGAAGAGACCCAGTACTTC.

The chain has TRBV11-3 and TRBJ2-5; TRBD1 agrees at 11 bases. Germline lookup yields CDR1 SGHNT and CDR2 YENEEA. With V trimmed by 4 bases and J by 1 base, 17 bases remained unmatched. The CDR3 is 20 residues long. CDR3 in DNA: TGTGCCAGCAGCTCCCAGCCCGGGACAGGGGGATGGGGGGGCCAAGAGACCCAGTACTTC. It is translated as CASSSQPGTGGWGGQETQYF.

This chain links TRBV28 with TRBJ1-2, with TRBD1 identical over 9 bases. From germline, CDR1 is MDHEN and CDR2 SYDVKM. The ends lost 5 bases at V and 4 bases at J; junction bases unmatched: 2. This CDR3 contains 13 residues. The chain's CDR3 is CASSPTGGYGYTF. CDR3 DNA sequence: TGTGCCAGCAGTCCGACAGGGGGCTATGGCTACACCTTC.

The J gene is TRBJ2-2, the V gene TRBV19; TRBD1 might be the D (5 bases). The V gene lost 7 bases and the J gene lost 7 bases, with 16 bases spanning the gap. The CDR3 is made up of 14 amino acids. Germline CDR1 is LNHDA and CDR2 is SQIVND (reference sequence). In DNA, the CDR3 is TGTGCCAGTAATACGCCAGGGTTGGTCGGGGAGCTGTTTTTT. Its translation: CASNTPGLVGELFF.

V gene TRBV5-1 combines with J gene TRBJ2-1, with TRBD2 identical over 12 bases. V lost 7 bases to trimming and J lost 8 bases; unmatched junction nucleotides: 13. CDR1 and CDR2 (germline): SGHRS, YFSETQ. This CDR3 spans 16 amino acids. The CDR3 sequence: CASAPFLAGGIDEQFF. Written as DNA, the CDR3 is TGCGCCAGCGCTCCGTTTCTAGCGGGAGGGATCGATGAGCAGTTCTTC.

The V call is TRBV5-1, the J call TRBJ1-1; possibly TRBD1 for D (5 bases). CDR1 and CDR2 (germline): SGHRS, YFSETQ. The V end lost 0 bases, the J end lost 5 bases, and 14 bases lay between the germline ends. This CDR3 is 15 amino acids long. The CDR3 is CASSLDTGRVTEAFF. The CDR3, as DNA: TGCGCCAGCAGCTTGGATACAGGTCGGGTAACTGAAGCTTTCTTT. Filled out from reference TRBV5-1 and TRBJ1-1, the complete variable domain reads KAGVTQTPRYLIKTRGQQVTLSCSPISGHRSVSWYQQTPGQGLQFLFEYFSETQRNKGNFPGRFSGRQFSNSRSEMNVSTLELGDSALYLCASSLDTGRVTEAFFGQGTRLTVV.

This clone turned up a few times. The chain has TRBV7-9 and TRBJ2-7; TRBD1 matches 7 bases. The trim removed 4 bases at V and 0 bases at J, leaving 9 bases unmatched. The CDR3 extends over 16 amino acids. Germline CDR1 SEHNR, CDR2 FQNEAQ (reference sequence). As DNA, the CDR3 is TGTGCCAGCAGCTCAACAGGGGTCGCCCGCTCCTACGAGCAGTACTTC. Its protein is CASSSTGVARSYEQYF.

The chain is built from TRBV2 and TRBJ2-5, with TRBD1 matching over 9 bases. Germline CDR1 SNHLY, CDR2 FYNNEI. J gave up 4 bases and V 4 bases, and 13 bases lay outside the gene matches. CDR3 size: 17 residues. CDR3 DNA: TGTGCCAGCAGTGCCGGGACAGGGTCCTCCGGGGGAGAGACCCAGTACTTC. Its translation: CASSAGTGSSGGETQYF.

The V gene is TRBV19, the J gene TRBJ1-1; 7 bases are a match to TRBD1. V was clipped by 4 bases and J by 3 bases; unmatched bases: 2. CDR3 length equals 13 residues. The V gene's germline CDR1 is LNHDA and CDR2 SQIVND (reference sequence). The DNA for the CDR3 is TGTGCCAGTAGTAATACAGGGGACACTGAAGCTTTCTTT. This encodes CASSNTGDTEAFF. The full variable domain, rest sourced from reference TRBV19 and TRBJ1-1, is DGGITQSPKYLFRKEGQNVTLSCEQNLNHDAMYWYRQDPGQGLRLIYYSQIVNDFQKGDIAEGYSVSREKKESFPLTVTSAQKNPTAFYLCASSNTGDTEAFFGQGTRLTVV.